This is a list of T cell receptor beta chains from one sample in a study of T cells in Graves' hyperthyroidism and ophthalmopathy. TCRdb re-analysed the multiplex PCR reads in MiXCR, keeping a single row per CDR3 protein. The data hold 480,000 or so distinct CDR3 sequences, with around 15% observed a single time. Sequences were obtained from blood. These receptors were obtained from a woman under 30 with Graves' hyperthyroidism. The CDR3 runs from the conserved cysteine through the conserved F or W. The D gene is left open where the match is weak. Size tells how often a clone was seen (once, few, many) or the class of an expanded clone, and some rows leave it out.

d_gene: NA; abundance: many; j_gene: TRBJ2-3; v_gene: TRBV2; CDR3nt: TGTGCCAGCAGTGGACCGGGACAACATAGTCCCACAGATACGCAGTATTTT; CDR3aa: CASSGPGQHSPTDTQYF
d_gene: NA; abundance: NA; j_gene: TRBJ2-2; v_gene: TRBV29-1; CDR3nt: TGCAGCGTCGGACGGAACACCGGGGAGCTGTTTTTT; CDR3aa: CSVGRNTGELFF
d_gene: NA; abundance: many; j_gene: TRBJ2-2; v_gene: TRBV2; CDR3nt: TGTGCCAGCACCGACCGGAGAACCGGGGAGCTGTTTTTT; CDR3aa: CASTDRRTGELFF
d_gene: NA; abundance: few; j_gene: TRBJ2-4; v_gene: TRBV20-1; CDR3nt: TGCAGTGCTAGAGGGCCCGGGGGTCGGAACATTCAGTACTTC; CDR3aa: CSARGPGGRNIQYF
d_gene: NA; abundance: many; j_gene: TRBJ2-3; v_gene: TRBV29-1; CDR3nt: TGCAGCGTTGACGAGGGAAATGCAGATACGCAGTATTTT; CDR3aa: CSVDEGNADTQYF
d_gene: NA; abundance: many; j_gene: TRBJ1-5; v_gene: TRBV12-3/TRBV12-4; CDR3nt: TGTGCCAGCAGTCCTCAGATGTCGCTTGGCAATCAGCCCCAGCATTTT; CDR3aa: CASSPQMSLGNQPQHF
d_gene: TRBD1; abundance: many; j_gene: TRBJ1-1; v_gene: TRBV11-1; CDR3nt: TGTGCCAGCAGCCCCAGACAGGGGGTTAATGAAGCTTTCTTT; CDR3aa: CASSPRQGVNEAFF
d_gene: TRBD1; abundance: NA; j_gene: TRBJ2-3; v_gene: TRBV5-1; CDR3nt: TGCGCCAGCAAAATTCGGACAGGGGCAGATACGCAGTATTTT; CDR3aa: CASKIRTGADTQYF
d_gene: NA; abundance: many; j_gene: TRBJ2-1; v_gene: TRBV18; CDR3nt: TGTGCCAGCTCACCACCTATCGAGCGGATCTACAATGAGCAGTTCTTC; CDR3aa: CASSPPIERIYNEQFF
d_gene: NA; abundance: few; j_gene: TRBJ1-1; v_gene: TRBV24-1; CDR3nt: TGTGCCACCCAAGGAGGGGCCACTGAAGCTTTCTTT; CDR3aa: CATQGGATEAFF
d_gene: TRBD2; abundance: few; j_gene: TRBJ2-7; v_gene: TRBV5-1; CDR3nt: TGCGCCAGCAGCCCATCCCGTGGGGGGGGAAGCTCCTACGAGCAGTACTTC; CDR3aa: CASSPSRGGGSSYEQYF
d_gene: NA; abundance: many; j_gene: TRBJ2-1; v_gene: TRBV3-1; CDR3nt: TGTGCCAGCAGCCAGGGGGCCCTGGGAGGGGGTGAGCAGTTCTTC; CDR3aa: CASSQGALGGGEQFF
d_gene: NA; abundance: many; j_gene: TRBJ1-5; v_gene: TRBV7-2; CDR3nt: TGTGCCAGCAGCTTCCGGGACATCGGCAATCAGCCCCAGCATTTT; CDR3aa: CASSFRDIGNQPQHF
d_gene: NA; abundance: NA; j_gene: TRBJ2-3; v_gene: TRBV9; CDR3nt: TGTGCCAGCAGCGTAGCCGAAGGTCGAAACACAGATACGCAGTATTTT; CDR3aa: CASSVAEGRNTDTQYF
d_gene: TRBD2; abundance: many; j_gene: TRBJ2-1; v_gene: TRBV11-3; CDR3nt: TGTGCCAGCAGAGTGACTAGCGTTTACAATGAGCAGTTCTTC; CDR3aa: CASRVTSVYNEQFF
d_gene: NA; abundance: many; j_gene: TRBJ2-5; v_gene: TRBV18; CDR3nt: TGTGCCAGCTCCCGGGCCAGATATCAAGAGACCCAGTACTTC; CDR3aa: CASSRARYQETQYF
d_gene: TRBD1; abundance: many; j_gene: TRBJ2-4; v_gene: TRBV12-5; CDR3nt: TGTGCTAGTGGCCCCCCGGACAGGGGAAACATTCAGTACTTC; CDR3aa: CASGPPDRGNIQYF
d_gene: NA; abundance: many; j_gene: TRBJ2-3; v_gene: TRBV7-9; CDR3nt: TGTGCCAGCGGGGCGGAAGGGATCAACACAGATACGCAGTATTTT; CDR3aa: CASGAEGINTDTQYF
d_gene: NA; abundance: many; j_gene: TRBJ1-1; v_gene: TRBV6-1; CDR3nt: TGTGCCACCTCTATAAACTTTCAGACTGAAGCTTTCTTT; CDR3aa: CATSINFQTEAFF
d_gene: NA; abundance: NA; j_gene: TRBJ1-3; v_gene: TRBV18; CDR3nt: TGTGCCAGCTCACAAAATCAAGTCTCTGGAAACACCATATATTTT; CDR3aa: CASSQNQVSGNTIYF
d_gene: TRBD1; abundance: once; j_gene: TRBJ2-2; v_gene: TRBV19; CDR3nt: TGTGCCAGTAGCTTGACAGGGGTCCCCACCGGGGAGCTGTTTTTT; CDR3aa: CASSLTGVPTGELFF
d_gene: TRBD2; abundance: NA; j_gene: TRBJ2-1; v_gene: TRBV27; CDR3nt: TGTGCCAGCAGTTCGTCATTAGCGGGAGGCTATGAGCAGTTCTTC; CDR3aa: CASSSSLAGGYEQFF